Following are 9 T cell receptor beta chains from one sample sequenced in a study of cytomegalovirus exposure and HLA in healthy donors. The PCR was carried out with 60 Vbeta primers and 13 Jbeta primers. The repertoire was sequenced with immunoSEQ multiplex PCR; TCRdb's copy has only in-frame clones and lacks some. The sample consists of some 200,000 clones, 70% of them appearing once. The sample consisted of PBMCs. These receptors were obtained from a middle-aged man in good health and CMV-seropositive.

This clone has a handful of counts. V usage is TRBV5-1 and J usage is TRBJ1-4, with D uncertain. The CDR3 loop spans 15 amino acids. Per germline, CDR1 SGHRS and CDR2 YFSETQ. With 1 base removed from V and 2 bases from J, the gap between germline ends came to 9 bases. The CDR3 DNA sequence: TGCGCCAGCAGCTTGACGGGTTCTACTAATGAAAAACTGTTTTTT. This encodes CASSLTGSTNEKLFF.

This chain uses TRBV5-4 with TRBJ1-1; 11 bases fit TRBD1. This CDR3 has 14 residues. Per the germline V gene, CDR1 is SGHNT and CDR2 is YYREEE (reference sequence). The trim removed 4 bases at V and 3 bases at J, leaving 2 bases unmatched. The CDR3 loop is CASSKGQGDTEAFF. In DNA form, the CDR3 reads TGTGCCAGCAGCAAGGGACAGGGGGACACTGAAGCTTTCTTT.

J is TRBJ2-5 and V is TRBV7-9; 7 bases map to TRBD1. Germline CDR1 reads SEHNR; CDR2 reads FQNEAQ (reference sequence). The length of the CDR3 is 15 residues. Unmatched junction bases numbered 10, after V lost 6 bases and J lost 3 bases. CDR3 region: CASRLQGLGKETQYF. For the CDR3, the DNA is TGTGCCAGCAGGTTACAGGGGCTGGGAAAAGAGACCCAGTACTTC.

J is TRBJ2-6 and V is TRBV4-1, with 7 bases lining up with TRBD1. The CDR3 length is 18 residues. V was pared by 6 bases and J by 0 bases, with 11 bases of the junction left unmatched. Germline CDR1 MGHRA, CDR2 YSYEKL. CDR3 DNA sequence: TGCGCCAGCAGTCAACCCCGGACAGGCCTCTCTGGGGCCAACGTCCTGACTTTC. Protein product: CASSQPRTGLSGANVLTF.

As regards this clone: The conserved phenylalanine or tryptophan normally closing the CDR3 is absent here, so this likely arose from a read error. The DNA is left out, because the CDR3 cannot be placed on it with certainty; the CDR3 is given as TCRdb lists it. The V call is TRBV29-1, the J call TRBJ2-7; the D segment call TRBD1 is taken from the table without a DNA check. The CDR3 is 12 amino acids long, termini counted. Germline V CDR1 and CDR2: SQVTM, ANQGSEA. CDR3: CSAPLVGTGPSP.

The rearrangement uses TRBV7-2 and TRBJ1-1; no reliable D call. Germline CDR1 and CDR2: SGHTA and FQGNSA. The germline V and J ends were trimmed by 5 bases and 1 base, with 11 bases remaining between them. CDR3 length equals 14 residues. DNA of the CDR3: TGTGCCAGCAGCCGATCCCGACAGAACACTGAAGCTTTCTTT. Its protein is CASSRSRQNTEAFF.

The chain combines TRBV11-2 with TRBJ1-3, with D possibly TRBD1 on 6 matching bases. V was cut by 8 bases and J by 4 bases, with 12 bases left in between. This CDR3 region has 13 residues. Germline values: CDR1 SGHAT, CDR2 FQNNGV. Here the CDR3 DNA reads TGTGCCAGCGGCAGGGGATACGGAAACACCATATATTTT. Translation: CASGRGYGNTIYF.

The chain couples TRBV7-2 to TRBJ1-2; 7 bases line up with TRBD1. This CDR3 region has 14 residues. Germline V lookup: CDR1 SGHTA, CDR2 FQGNSA. After removal of 3 bases from V and 2 bases from J, the junction contained 3 bases not matched to a gene. Here the CDR3 reads CASSFQGQNYGYTF. The DNA of the CDR3 is TGTGCCAGCAGCTTCCAGGGACAGAACTATGGCTACACCTTC.

This clone came up a few times. The chain couples TRBV19 to TRBJ2-1; 9 positions match TRBD2. The V and J ends lost 3 bases and 7 bases, in that order; junction bases with no gene match: 7. This CDR3 is built from 15 residues. In germline, CDR1 is LNHDA, CDR2 SQIVND (reference sequence). In nucleotides, the CDR3 is TGTGCCAGTAGTATCTCGGCGGGGGGGCATAATGAGCAGTTCTTC. Translation gives CASSISAGGHNEQFF. The complete variable domain, with remaining parts taken from reference TRBV19 and TRBJ2-1, reads DGGITQSPKYLFRKEGQNVTLSCEQNLNHDAMYWYRQDPGQGLRLIYYSQIVNDFQKGDIAEGYSVSREKKESFPLTVTSAQKNPTAFYLCASSISAGGHNEQFFGPGTRLTVL.